This TCR beta chain stems from a study of CD8+ T cells in alopecia areata. Regarding the study as a whole: One nonresponder leaves baseline CD8+ expansion's link to response uncertain.

Sequencing used cDNA as its template, made by extracting RNA and reverse transcribing it. The repertoire was sequenced with immunoSEQ multiplex PCR; TCRdb's copy has only in-frame clones and lacks some. The data show fewer than 110,000 clones, just under 60% seen once. As concerns this clone: Its specificity is unknown.

Treatment: oral pan-JAK inhibitor, 5-10 mg twice daily. This CDR3 has 15 amino acids. Per the germline V gene, CDR1 is LGHNT and CDR2 is FRNRAP. The trim removed 3 bases at V and 3 bases at J, leaving 3 bases unmatched. This specimen consisted of CD8+ T cells sorted from blood, obtained at approximately week 60, from a patient treated with tofacitinib. This TCR derives from a human donor with alopecia areata. The chain employs TRBV12-5 and TRBJ2-5, with 11 nucleotides matching TRBD1. The CDR3 is CASGFWTGGEETQYF. The CDR3 nucleotides read TGTGCTAGTGGTTTTTGGACAGGGGGCGAAGAGACCCAGTACTTC.